A selection of T cell receptor beta chains follows, all from one sample in a study of blood T cell repertoires in COVID-19. TCRdb's table, derived via immunoSEQ multiplex PCR, lists solely in-frame clones and lacks some. The sample lists approximately 97,000 clones, 88% seen once, with around 2% in the top ten. The sequencing sample was made of peripheral blood. The receptors stem from a man between 45 and 60 years old with COVID-19, enrolled during active disease. Both conserved end residues are part of each CDR3. Each record gives: V gene, D gene, clone size, J gene, CDR3 DNA, CDR3 protein. The D gene is left open where the match is weak. Some rows have no size entry. The others give once, few or many, or a class for an expanded clone.

TRBV4-1,-,-,TRBJ1-6,TGCGCCAGCAGCCAAGATGTGTGGGCCCAAAGTTCACCCCTCCACTTT,CASSQDVWAQSSPLHF
TRBV9,TRBD1,-,TRBJ1-2,TGTGCCAGCAGCGATAGGACAGGAGCCTATGGCTACACCTTC,CASSDRTGAYGYTF
TRBV4-2,TRBD1,-,TRBJ1-5,TGTGCCAGCAGCCAGGGGACAGGGGTGGGCTATAGCAATCAGCCCCAGCATTTT,CASSQGTGVGYSNQPQHF
TRBV14,-,-,TRBJ2-3,TGTGCCAGCAGCCAAGATCTGATGGGCCTCGTTTGGGCAGATACGCAGTATTTT,CASSQDLMGLVWADTQYF
TRBV19,-,-,TRBJ1-2,TGTGCCAGTAGTAGGGAGGGTAGCGACTATGGCTACACCTTC,CASSREGSDYGYTF
TRBV30,-,-,TRBJ1-1,TGTGCCTGGGACCGGCAGGGGAACCCTGAAGCTTTCTTT,CAWDRQGNPEAFF
TRBV29-1,TRBD1,-,TRBJ1-4,TGCAGCGCCGACCCACAGGGGTACGGAAAACTGTTTTTT,CSADPQGYGKLFF
TRBV4-1,TRBD1,-,TRBJ1-5,TGCGCCAGCAGCCGATCCGGACAGGGTCGGCAGCCCCAGCATTTT,CASSRSGQGRQPQHF
TRBV7-8,TRBD1,once,TRBJ1-4,TGTGCCAGCAGCTTAGGGGGGACAGTACCTGAAAAACTGTTTTTT,CASSLGGTVPEKLFF
TRBV28,-,few,TRBJ1-2,TGTGCCAGCAGTTCTACAGGGCCCTATGGCTACACCTTC,CASSSTGPYGYTF
TRBV28,TRBD2,-,TRBJ2-7,TGTGCCAGCACGGCAGGGAGGGACGAGCAGTACTTC,CASTAGRDEQYF
TRBV9,-,-,TRBJ1-3,TGTGCCAGCAGCGGCCAGGGGAATGGAAACACCATATATTTT,CASSGQGNGNTIYF
TRBV4-2,TRBD1,-,TRBJ1-3,TGTGCCAGCAGCCGGGGACAGGGCGAAAACACCATATATTTT,CASSRGQGENTIYF
TRBV11-3,TRBD1,-,TRBJ2-5,TGTGCCAGCAGCTTAGACGTGGTACGACAGGGAGAGGAGACCCAGTACTTC,CASSLDVVRQGEETQYF
TRBV6-1,-,-,TRBJ1-1,TGTGCCAGCAGTAGCCCGTCGACACAGAACACTGAAGCTTTCTTT,CASSSPSTQNTEAFF
TRBV7-9,-,-,TRBJ2-5,TGTGCCAGTTCACAGGGAGTAGAGACCCAGTACTTC,CASSQGVETQYF
TRBV2,-,-,TRBJ2-2,TGTGCCAGCAGTGAAGCGCTCTCAGGGGCCGGGGAGCTGTTTTTT,CASSEALSGAGELFF
TRBV5-1,TRBD1,-,TRBJ1-5,TGCGCCAGCAGCCTAGGACAGGGGGATCAGCCCCAGCATTTT,CASSLGQGDQPQHF
TRBV28,TRBD1,-,TRBJ1-5,TGTGCCAGCGGGGGGACAGGGGTAAATCAGCCCCAGCATTTT,CASGGTGVNQPQHF
TRBV2,-,-,TRBJ1-6,TGTGCCAGCAGGCAGGCCTATAATTCACCCCTCCACTTT,CASRQAYNSPLHF
TRBV24-1,TRBD2,-,TRBJ2-3,TGTGCCACCGGGACTAATACGCAGTATTTT,CATGTNTQYF
TRBV25-1,TRBD1,-,TRBJ1-3,TGTGCCAGCAGGGAGACAGGGGTTGGAAACACCATATATTTT,CASRETGVGNTIYF
TRBV6-6,-,-,TRBJ2-7,TGTGCCAGCACCAATCGGACAGGAGGGTACGAGCAGTACTTC,CASTNRTGGYEQYF
TRBV4-1,-,few,TRBJ1-2,TGCGCCAGCAGCCAAGTCGCAAATAGCGGCTATGGCTACACCTTC,CASSQVANSGYGYTF
TRBV5-4,-,-,TRBJ2-5,TGTGCCAGCAGCTTGGCCGTAAGTCGGGAGACCCAGTACTTC,CASSLAVSRETQYF
TRBV6-5,-,-,TRBJ1-2,TGTGCCAGCAGTTCCGCCGACAGAAACTATGGCTACACCTTC,CASSSADRNYGYTF
TRBV10-2,TRBD1,few,TRBJ1-5,TGCGCCAGCAGGGCAGGAACGGACAGGGGGACTCAGCCCCAGCATTTT,CASRAGTDRGTQPQHF
TRBV7-9,-,few,TRBJ2-2,TGTGCCAGCAGCTTACTTGCGGCCTTCAACACCGGGGAGCTGTTTTTT,CASSLLAAFNTGELFF
TRBV19,-,-,TRBJ1-1,TGTGCCAGTACTATTCTGCAGGGAGGCACTGAAGCTTTCTTT,CASTILQGGTEAFF
TRBV9,-,-,TRBJ2-7,TGTGCCAGCAGCCCAACAGGGAAAATCTCCTACGAGCAGTACTTC,CASSPTGKISYEQYF
TRBV14,-,-,TRBJ1-3,TGTGCCACCTCCGACAGTACTTTCTCTGGAAACACCATATATTTT,CATSDSTFSGNTIYF
TRBV6-5,TRBD2,-,TRBJ2-1,TGTGCCAGCAGGGGACTAGTGGAGCAGTTCTTC,CASRGLVEQFF
TRBV7-8,-,-,TRBJ2-7,TGTGCCAGCAGCTTTGGGGAGCTCTACGAGCAGTACTTC,CASSFGELYEQYF
TRBV19,-,-,TRBJ1-2,TGTGCCAGTAGTATAGATTGGCCCCAAGCAGGGGAAGACTATGGCTACACCTTC,CASSIDWPQAGEDYGYTF
TRBV2,-,-,TRBJ1-5,TGTGCCAGCAGTAGCCCCGACAGGAGGAATCAGCCCCAGCATTTT,CASSSPDRRNQPQHF
TRBV5-1,TRBD1,-,TRBJ2-1,TGCGCCAGCAGCAAAGACAGGGTAGGGGACAATGAGCAGTTCTTC,CASSKDRVGDNEQFF